These 22 T cell receptor beta chains share one sample of origin, sequenced in a study of T cells in Graves' hyperthyroidism and ophthalmopathy. RNA transcripts provided the source from which TCR beta CDR3 regions were amplified. The HTBI primer set was used in a first-round RT-PCR of the TCR CDR3. TCRdb ran MiXCR on the multiplex PCR reads and lists one entry per CDR3 protein. Of approximately 350,000 distinct CDR3 sequences in the sample, around 15% were seen once. The sample taken for sequencing was blood. Source of these receptors: a woman in her sixties with Graves' ophthalmopathy.

This chain connects TRBV18 to TRBJ1-2; D is ambiguous. The CDR3 has 15 amino acids. V shed 2 bases and J shed 5 bases, with 15 bases lying between them. Germline lookup yields CDR1 KGHSH and CDR2 LQKENI. CDR3 protein: CASSPLERLPYGYTF. In DNA, the CDR3 is TGTGCCAGCTCACCATTGGAAAGGCTTCCGTATGGCTACACCTTC.

This clonotype showed up many times. This rearrangement joins TRBV7-2 to TRBJ2-5, with 13 bases identical to TRBD2. Germline CDR1 reads SGHTA; CDR2 reads FQGNSA. V was pared by 5 bases and J by 4 bases, with 7 bases of the junction left unmatched. This CDR3 region has 16 residues. The CDR3: CASSRLAGGRGETQYF. The CDR3 DNA sequence: TGTGCCAGCAGCAGACTAGCGGGAGGTCGCGGAGAGACCCAGTACTTC.

The V and J genes are TRBV20-1 and TRBJ2-2, with 12 bases matching TRBD2. The ends lost 5 bases at V and 1 base at J; junction bases unmatched: 2. The CDR3 length is 15 residues. Germline CDR1 DFQATT, CDR2 SNEGSKA (reference sequence). In nucleotides, the CDR3 is TGCAGTGCTTTACTAGCGGGAGGGAACACCGGGGAGCTGTTTTTT. Amino acid sequence: CSALLAGGNTGELFF.

This clonotype was picked up many times. This chain joins TRBV5-1 and TRBJ2-1; 7 bases are shared with TRBD1. The CDR3 covers 15 residues. The V segment lost 2 bases and the J segment 4 bases; nucleotides outside the gene matches: 6. Germline V gene data show CDR1 as SGHRS and CDR2 as YFSETQ. DNA for the CDR3: TGCGCCAGCAGCTTAGGGACAGCCTCTTACAATGAGCAGTTCTTC. Encoded protein: CASSLGTASYNEQFF.

This clonotype was counted a few times. The chain links TRBV3-1 to TRBJ1-5; D uncertain. Trimming left V 1 base short and J 1 base short, with 8 bases between. CDR3 length equals 15 residues. From germline, CDR1 is LGHDT and CDR2 YNNKEL (reference sequence). The DNA for the CDR3 is TGTGCCAGCAGCCAAGCGCCCCTCAGCAATCAGCCCCAGCATTTT. Its translation: CASSQAPLSNQPQHF.

The sample holds a few counts of this clonotype. The V and J genes are TRBV28 and TRBJ1-5; 9 bases agree with TRBD1. Losses at the gene ends were 0 bases for V and 5 bases for J; bases not matched to a gene: 2. CDR1 is MDHEN and CDR2 is SYDVKM in the germline V gene. The CDR3 spans 15 residues. The DNA of the CDR3 is TGTGCCAGCAGTTTATGGGGACAGGGATATCAGCCCCAGCATTTT. Its translation: CASSLWGQGYQPQHF.

Here the CDR3 DNA reads TGTGCCAGCAGTCCCGGGACCCAAAGGACCTCTGGGGCCAACGTCCTGACTTTC. Its translation: CASSPGTQRTSGANVLTF. V usage is TRBV7-9 and J usage is TRBJ2-6; possibly TRBD1 or TRBD2 for D (5 bases each). The germline gives CDR1 SEHNR, CDR2 FQNEAQ (reference sequence). CDR3 length: 18 residues. Trimming took off 6 bases at V and 0 bases at J, with 18 bases between the two ends.

In regard to this clonotype: A much larger clonotype is one base distant, so this may be a read error. This chain connects TRBV3-1 to TRBJ2-5; TRBD1 or TRBD2 may be the D gene (5 bases each). V lost 5 bases and J lost 5, with 18 bases in between. CDR1 and CDR2 (germline): LGHDT, YNNKEL (reference sequence). The CDR3 length is 15 residues. CDR3: CASSTWDRDVETQYF. For the CDR3, the DNA is TGTGCCAGCAGCACGTGGGACCGGGACGTGGAGACCCAGTACTTC.

There are a few counts of this clonotype. V and J are TRBV27 and TRBJ2-1, with D tentatively TRBD2 (6 bases). Trimming removed 3 bases from V and 3 bases from J, with 9 bases in between. The CDR3 sequence is 14 residues long. From germline, CDR1 is MNHEY and CDR2 SMNVEV (reference sequence). The CDR3 region is CASSFTGDYNEQFF. CDR3 in DNA: TGTGCCAGCAGTTTCACGGGGGACTACAATGAGCAGTTCTTC.

The rearrangement uses TRBV7-8 and TRBJ2-1, with no clear D. This CDR3 contains 13 residues. Trimming shortened V by 2 bases and J by 9 bases, and 11 bases separated the two germline ends. Looked up from germline, CDR1 is SGHVS and CDR2 is FQNEAQ. CDR3 coding DNA: TGTGCCAGCAGCTTACTAGAAGGCACTGAGCAGTTCTTC. This gives the protein CASSLLEGTEQFF. Based on the CDR3 plus reference TRBV7-8 and TRBJ2-1, the full variable domain is GAGVSQSPRYKVAKRGQDVALRCDPISGHVSLFWYQQALGQGPEFLTYFQNEAQLDKSGLPSDRFFAERPEGSVSTLKIQRTQQEDSAVYLCASSLLEGTEQFFGPGTRLTVL.

This clonotype was recorded at least ten times. CDR3 sequence (DNA): TGTGCCAGCAGCTTGGACCTCGGTGGAGCAGCGAACACCGGGGAGCTGTTTTTT. Translated, it gives CASSLDLGGAANTGELFF. V gene TRBV11-2 combines with J gene TRBJ2-2; D not resolved. From germline, CDR1 is SGHAT and CDR2 FQNNGV. The CDR3 runs 18 residues. Trimming shortened V by 3 bases and J by 0 bases, and 17 bases separated the two germline ends.

Ten or more counts support this clonotype. J is TRBJ2-7 and V is TRBV30; 10 bases align to TRBD1. The CDR3 sequence is 13 residues long. CDR1 and CDR2 (germline): GTSNPN, SVGIG (reference sequence). The V segment lost 1 base and the J segment 6 bases; nucleotides outside the gene matches: 3. Here the CDR3 DNA reads TGTGCCTGGAGTGAGGGACAGGGGACCGAGCAGTACTTC. Residues: CAWSEGQGTEQYF.

This clonotype was recorded at least ten times. The chain employs TRBV3-1 and TRBJ2-2; 7 bases line up with TRBD2. The germline CDR1 and CDR2 sequences are LGHDT and YNNKEL (reference sequence). V lost 2 bases to trimming and J lost 9 bases; unmatched junction nucleotides: 15. The CDR3 loop spans 17 amino acids. The CDR3 is CASSQRRASGLPRELFF. The CDR3 coding sequence is TGTGCCAGCAGCCAAAGGAGGGCTAGCGGCCTCCCCCGGGAGCTGTTTTTT.

This clonotype was seen many times. The gene calls are TRBV30 and TRBJ1-2; D is possibly TRBD1 (5 bases). CDR1 GTSNPN and CDR2 SVGIG come from the germline V gene (reference sequence). CDR3 length: 14 residues. V lost 0 bases to trimming and J lost 5 bases, with 13 bases between them. CDR3 DNA sequence: TGTGCCTGGAGTGTAGGGGCAGAAGCTTATGGCTACACCTTC. Amino acid sequence: CAWSVGAEAYGYTF.

The chain is built from TRBV4-2 and TRBJ1-3; the D is unclear. The length of the CDR3 is 15 residues. Between the trimmed V and J ends, which lost 5 bases and 0 bases, there was a span of 11 bases. Germline CDR1 and CDR2: LGHNA and YNFKEQ. The CDR3 nucleotides read TGTGCCAGCAGCTCGGGAGACCACTCTGGAAACACCATATATTTT. Translated: CASSSGDHSGNTIYF.

There are many counts of this clonotype. The rearrangement links TRBV5-8 to TRBJ2-7; a weak D match, TRBD2 (5 bases). Germline-derived CDR1 and CDR2 are SGHTS and YDEGEE. The CDR3 is 15 residues long. Trimming shortened V by 4 bases and J by 5 bases, and 19 bases separated the two germline ends. As DNA, the CDR3 is TGTGCCAGCAGCCTTAATAGCGACTCGTTTAACGAGCAGTACTTC. Its protein product is CASSLNSDSFNEQYF. The full variable domain, with the rest looked up from reference TRBV5-8 and TRBJ2-7, is EAGVTQSPTHLIKTRGQQATLRCSPISGHTSVYWYQQALGLGLQFLLWYDEGEERNRGNFPPRFSGRQFPNYSSELNVNALELEDSALYLCASSLNSDSFNEQYFGPGTRLTVT.

This clonotype was recorded at least ten times. This chain uses TRBV5-1 with TRBJ2-7; 11 bases line up with TRBD2. The CDR3 runs 14 residues. The V and J ends lost 5 bases and 6 bases, in that order; junction bases with no gene match: 7. Germline V lookup: CDR1 SGHRS, CDR2 YFSETQ. CDR3 DNA sequence: TGCGCCAGCAGGAGGACTAGCGGGTACGGCGAGCAGTACTTC. Translating it yields CASRRTSGYGEQYF.

The chain combines TRBV10-3 with TRBJ2-1, with 14 bases that match TRBD2. V dropped 0 bases and J dropped 0; count of bases not matched to a gene: 7. Germline V gene lookup returns CDR1 ENHRY and CDR2 SYGVKD. This CDR3 has 20 amino acids. Here the CDR3 DNA reads TGTGCCATCAGTGAGTCCGGGACTAGCGGGAGACACAGCTCCTACAATGAGCAGTTCTTC. It yields the protein CAISESGTSGRHSSYNEQFF.

V and J are TRBV6-1 and TRBJ2-5; D gene unclear. CDR3 length: 14 amino acids. The V and J ends lost 7 bases and 1 base respectively, with 13 bases between them. CDR1 MNHNS and CDR2 SASEGT come from the germline V gene. Here the CDR3 reads CASTSYPIQETQYF. CDR3 sequence (DNA): TGTGCCAGCACCTCATACCCTATCCAAGAGACCCAGTACTTC.

This clonotype was recorded at least ten times. J is TRBJ2-5 and V is TRBV28; TRBD1 is a possible D gene (6 bases). The germline V and J ends were trimmed by 6 bases and 0 bases, with 11 bases remaining between them. Germline CDR1 reads MDHEN; CDR2 reads SYDVKM. The CDR3 consists of 14 residues. The CDR3 bases are TGTGCCAGCAGCCGACAGGTCTACCAAGAGACCCAGTACTTC. Its protein product is CASSRQVYQETQYF. Looking up the rest from reference TRBV28 and TRBJ2-5 gives the full variable domain: DVKVTQSSRYLVKRTGEKVFLECVQDMDHENMFWYRQDPGLGLRLIYFSYDVKMKEKGDIPEGYSVSREKKERFSLILESASTNQTSMYLCASSRQVYQETQYFGPGTRLLVL.

This clonotype was counted between two and nine times. J is TRBJ2-1 and V is TRBV4-1, with D unclear. The CDR3 covers 14 residues. Germline CDR1 reads MGHRA; CDR2 reads YSYEKL. Between the trimmed V and J ends, which lost 0 bases and 4 bases, there was a span of 7 bases. CDR3 sequence reads: CASSQENLYNEQFF. In DNA form, the CDR3 reads TGCGCCAGCAGCCAAGAGAATCTGTACAATGAGCAGTTCTTC.

This clonotype was seen repeatedly, ten times or more. The gene calls are TRBV7-9 and TRBJ2-1, with D perhaps TRBD1 or TRBD2 (7 bases each). Germline V gene data show CDR1 as SEHNR and CDR2 as FQNEAQ (reference sequence). This CDR3 contains 16 residues. V lost 3 bases and J 10 bases, leaving 22 bases between the germline ends. The CDR3: CASSFTSGGRGKEQFF. The CDR3, as DNA: TGTGCCAGCAGCTTCACGTCAGGGGGGAGGGGGAAAGAGCAGTTCTTC.